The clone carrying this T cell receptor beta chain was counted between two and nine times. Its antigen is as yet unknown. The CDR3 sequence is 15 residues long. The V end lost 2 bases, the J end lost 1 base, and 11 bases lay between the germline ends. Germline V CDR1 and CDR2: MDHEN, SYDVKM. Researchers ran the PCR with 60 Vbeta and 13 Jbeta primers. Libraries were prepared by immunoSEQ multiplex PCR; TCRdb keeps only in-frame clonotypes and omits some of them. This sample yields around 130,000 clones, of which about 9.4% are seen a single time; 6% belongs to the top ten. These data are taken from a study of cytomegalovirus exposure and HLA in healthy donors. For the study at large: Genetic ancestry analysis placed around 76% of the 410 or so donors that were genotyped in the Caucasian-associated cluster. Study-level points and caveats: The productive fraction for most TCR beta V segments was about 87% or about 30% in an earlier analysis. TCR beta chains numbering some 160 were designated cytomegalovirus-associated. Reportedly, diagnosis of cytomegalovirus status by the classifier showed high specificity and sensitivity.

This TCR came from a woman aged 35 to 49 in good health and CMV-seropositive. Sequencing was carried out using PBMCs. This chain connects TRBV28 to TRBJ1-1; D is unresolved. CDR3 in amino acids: CASSLRHSWNTEAFF. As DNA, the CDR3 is TGTGCCAGCAGTTTACGGCACAGCTGGAACACTGAAGCTTTCTTT.